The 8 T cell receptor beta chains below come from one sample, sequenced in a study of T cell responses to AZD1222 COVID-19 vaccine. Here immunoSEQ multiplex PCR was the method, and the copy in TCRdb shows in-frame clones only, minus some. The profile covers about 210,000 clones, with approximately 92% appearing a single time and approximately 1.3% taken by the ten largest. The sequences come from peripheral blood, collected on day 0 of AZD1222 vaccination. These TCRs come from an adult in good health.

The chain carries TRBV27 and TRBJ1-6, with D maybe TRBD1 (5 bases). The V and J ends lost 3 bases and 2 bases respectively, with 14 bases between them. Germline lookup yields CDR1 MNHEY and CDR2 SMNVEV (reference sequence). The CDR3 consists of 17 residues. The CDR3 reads CASSLKGSRTYNSPLHF. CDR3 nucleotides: TGTGCCAGCAGTTTGAAGGGGTCACGAACCTATAATTCACCCCTCCACTTT.

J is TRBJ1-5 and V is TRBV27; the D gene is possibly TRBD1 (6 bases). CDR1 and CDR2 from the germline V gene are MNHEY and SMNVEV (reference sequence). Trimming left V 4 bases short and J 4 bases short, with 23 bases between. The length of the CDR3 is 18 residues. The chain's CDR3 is CASSSLQTGGPLNQPQHF. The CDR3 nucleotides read TGTGCCAGCAGTTCACTCCAGACAGGTGGGCCCTTAAATCAGCCCCAGCATTTT.

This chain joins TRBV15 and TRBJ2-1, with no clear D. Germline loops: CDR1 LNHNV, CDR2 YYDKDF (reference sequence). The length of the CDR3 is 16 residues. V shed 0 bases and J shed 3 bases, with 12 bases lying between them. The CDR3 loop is CATSRDNGDFYNEQFF. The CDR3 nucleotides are TGTGCCACCAGCAGAGATAATGGAGACTTCTACAATGAGCAGTTCTTC. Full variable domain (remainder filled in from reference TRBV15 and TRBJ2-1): DAMVIQNPRYQVTQFGKPVTLSCSQTLNHNVMYWYQQKSSQAPKLLFHYYDKDFNNEADTPDNFQSRRPNTSFCFLDIRSPGLGDTAMYLCATSRDNGDFYNEQFFGPGTRLTVL.

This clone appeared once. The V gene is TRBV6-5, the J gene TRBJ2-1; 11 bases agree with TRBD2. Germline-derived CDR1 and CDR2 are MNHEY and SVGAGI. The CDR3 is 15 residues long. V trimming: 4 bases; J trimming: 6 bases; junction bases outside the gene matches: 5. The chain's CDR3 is CASSSIAGGPNEQFF. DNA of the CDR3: TGTGCCAGCAGTTCTATAGCGGGGGGGCCCAATGAGCAGTTCTTC.

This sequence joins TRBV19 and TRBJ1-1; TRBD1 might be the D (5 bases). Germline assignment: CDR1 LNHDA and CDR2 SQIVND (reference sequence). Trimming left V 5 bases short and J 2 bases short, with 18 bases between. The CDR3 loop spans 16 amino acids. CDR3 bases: TGTGCCAGTAGTGTGGCACGTGACAGCTCCAACACTGAAGCTTTCTTT. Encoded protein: CASSVARDSSNTEAFF.

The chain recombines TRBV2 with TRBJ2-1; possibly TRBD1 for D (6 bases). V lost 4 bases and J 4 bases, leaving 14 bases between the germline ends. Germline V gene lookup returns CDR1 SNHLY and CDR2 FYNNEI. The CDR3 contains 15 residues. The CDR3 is CASSGAGTPYNEQFF. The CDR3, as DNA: TGTGCCAGCAGTGGGGCCGGGACACCTTACAATGAGCAGTTCTTC.

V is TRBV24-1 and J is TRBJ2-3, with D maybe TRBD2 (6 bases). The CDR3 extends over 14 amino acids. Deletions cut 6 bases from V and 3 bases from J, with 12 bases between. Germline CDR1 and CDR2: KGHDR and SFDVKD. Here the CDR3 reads CATSTGTATDTQYF. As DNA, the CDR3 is TGTGCCACCAGTACCGGGACTGCAACAGATACGCAGTATTTT.

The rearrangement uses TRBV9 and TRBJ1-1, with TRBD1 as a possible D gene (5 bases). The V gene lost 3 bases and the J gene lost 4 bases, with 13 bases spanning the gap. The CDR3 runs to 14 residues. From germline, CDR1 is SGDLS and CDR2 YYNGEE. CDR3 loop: CASSGGESRTEAFF. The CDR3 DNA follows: TGTGCCAGCAGCGGGGGGGAGAGTCGCACTGAAGCTTTCTTT.